Presented here are 12 T cell receptor beta chains from one specimen sequenced in a study of CD8 T cells in Susac syndrome. Reverse transcription of about 0.45 to 1 ug RNA was performed with random hexamers. TCRdb re-called the immunoSEQ multiplex PCR reads through MiXCR, storing one row per CDR3 protein. The sample has around 130,000 distinct CDR3 sequences; 90% to 95% are singletons. Sequences were obtained from CD4+ T cells from PBMCs. These receptors were obtained from a human donor in good health.

The chain uses TRBV20-1 and TRBJ1-1; D unclear. Looked up from germline, CDR1 is DFQATT and CDR2 is SNEGSKA (reference sequence). The CDR3 is 16 amino acids. Trimming took off 1 base at V and 1 base at J, with 16 bases between the two ends. CDR3 sequence: CSARGAGVEGNTEAFF. In DNA form, the CDR3 reads TGCAGTGCTAGAGGGGCCGGGGTGGAGGGGAACACTGAAGCTTTCTTT.

The chain joins TRBV18 to TRBJ2-7; D is possibly TRBD1 (5 bases). CDR3 length equals 16 residues. Trimming took off 1 base at V and 6 bases at J, with 19 bases between the two ends. Germline-derived CDR1 and CDR2 are KGHSH and LQKENI. CDR3 nucleotides: TGTGCCAGCTCACCACAGGGGTCTGTGATCACCAGCGAGCAGTACTTC. Translated: CASSPQGSVITSEQYF.

The rearrangement links TRBV3-1 to TRBJ2-5, with 7 nucleotides matching TRBD2. Germline CDR1 and CDR2: LGHDT and YNNKEL (reference sequence). Trimming removed 4 bases from V and 5 bases from J; junction bases left unmatched: 7. CDR3 length: 14 residues. CDR3 bases: TGTGCCAGCAGCCGCGTCCCTAGCGGTGAGACCCAGTACTTC. This encodes CASSRVPSGETQYF.

The V gene is TRBV7-9, the J gene TRBJ2-7, with 9 bases lining up with TRBD1. Germline CDR1 is SEHNR and CDR2 is FQNEAQ (reference sequence). The CDR3 covers 13 residues. After removal of 5 bases from V and 2 bases from J, the junction contained 1 base not matched to a gene. This CDR3 is CASSRQGAYEQYF. In nucleotides, the CDR3 is TGTGCCAGCAGCCGACAGGGGGCCTACGAGCAGTACTTC.

The V call is TRBV20-1, the J call TRBJ2-7; a possible D gene is TRBD2 (5 bases). V was clipped by 6 bases and J by 3 bases, with 18 bases between them. The CDR3 is made up of 14 amino acids. Germline V gene lookup returns CDR1 DFQATT and CDR2 SNEGSKA (reference sequence). In DNA, the CDR3 is TGCAGTGCAAAAGGACTGGCTAGAGGCTACGAGCAGTACTTC. It translates to CSAKGLARGYEQYF.

The rearrangement uses TRBV29-1 and TRBJ2-1, with TRBD1 identical over 9 bases. Germline CDR1 SQVTM, CDR2 ANQGSEA. The CDR3 covers 15 residues. V shed 1 base, J shed 5 bases, and the junction held 6 bases outside the gene matches. For the CDR3, the DNA is TGCAGCGTTGAAGGCGGGGACAGGGTCCACAATGAGCAGTTCTTC. This translates into CSVEGGDRVHNEQFF.

The genes are TRBV6-2 or TRBV6-3 and TRBJ2-4, with 8 bases that match TRBD1. The CDR3 loop spans 15 amino acids. The germline gives CDR1 MNHEY, CDR2 SVGEGT. V shed 5 bases and J 11 bases; nucleotides not matched to a gene: 14. The CDR3 sequence is CASSPRDPGTGVQYF. The CDR3 nucleotides read TGTGCCAGCAGTCCGAGAGACCCCGGGACAGGAGTTCAGTACTTC.

V usage is TRBV7-9 and J usage is TRBJ2-3; D might be TRBD2 (7 bases). Trimming pared 3 bases from V and 6 bases from J, leaving 19 bases between. Germline CDR1 and CDR2: SEHNR and FQNEAQ (reference sequence). This CDR3 is built from 16 residues. CDR3 nucleotides: TGTGCCAGCAGCTTCTTGGTGGGGGCGGGAGATGATACGCAGTATTTT. This encodes CASSFLVGAGDDTQYF.

The chain is built from TRBV7-3 and TRBJ2-5; TRBD2 matches at 12 bases. Germline values: CDR1 SGHTA, CDR2 FQGTGA. Trimming took 4 bases from V and 3 from J; bases not matched to a gene: 3. The CDR3 runs 15 residues. CDR3 nucleotides: TGTGCCAGCAGCTCGGCTAGCGGGAGGGAAGAGACCCAGTACTTC. Protein: CASSSASGREETQYF.

V usage is TRBV30 and J usage is TRBJ1-2; tentatively, D is TRBD1 (5 bases). Trimming removed 0 bases from V and 8 bases from J, with 13 bases in between. The CDR3 spans 13 residues. Per the germline V gene, CDR1 is GTSNPN and CDR2 is SVGIG (reference sequence). CDR3 amino acids: CAWSVSGPRGYTF. The CDR3 region has the DNA TGTGCCTGGAGTGTATCGGGGCCGAGAGGCTACACCTTC.

The rearrangement joins TRBV10-3 to TRBJ2-7; D ambiguous. The CDR3 is 14 amino acids. Germline-derived CDR1 and CDR2 are ENHRY and SYGVKD. The ends were cut back, 6 bases at V and 1 base at J, with 13 bases in the middle. For the CDR3, the DNA is TGTGCCATCAGACCAGGAGCAGGATCCTACGAGCAGTACTTC. It specifies CAIRPGAGSYEQYF.

In its sample, this clonotype was seen once. This chain joins TRBV30 and TRBJ1-5; D not resolved. This CDR3 region has 14 residues. Deletions cut 1 base from V and 3 bases from J, with 10 bases between. The germline CDR1 and CDR2 sequences are GTSNPN and SVGIG (reference sequence). The DNA of the CDR3 is TGTGCCTGGAGTGAGTGGCAGTTCAATCAGCCCCAGCATTTT. As protein: CAWSEWQFNQPQHF.